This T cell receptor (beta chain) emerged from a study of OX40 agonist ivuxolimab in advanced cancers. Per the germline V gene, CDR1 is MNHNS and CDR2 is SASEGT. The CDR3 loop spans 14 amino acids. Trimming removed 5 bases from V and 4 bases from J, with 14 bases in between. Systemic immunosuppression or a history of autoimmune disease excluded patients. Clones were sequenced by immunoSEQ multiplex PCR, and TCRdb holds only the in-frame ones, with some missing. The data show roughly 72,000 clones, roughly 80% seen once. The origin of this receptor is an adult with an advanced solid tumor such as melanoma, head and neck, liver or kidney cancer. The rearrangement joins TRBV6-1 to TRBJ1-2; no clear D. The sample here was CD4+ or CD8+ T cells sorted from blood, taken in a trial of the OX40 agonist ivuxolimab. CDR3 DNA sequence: TGTGCCAGCAGTCCGATGGAGGGCGGCTATGGCTACACCTTC. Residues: CASSPMEGGYGYTF.